The 25 T cell receptor beta chains in this list originate from one sample, sequenced in a study of blood T cell repertoires in COVID-19. The protocol was immunoSEQ multiplex PCR, while the TCRdb copy is restricted to in-frame clones and leaves out a portion. This table has about 68,000 clones, more than 80% appearing once. What was sequenced was peripheral blood. The receptors derive from a man aged 50-59 years with acute or convalescent COVID-19.

J is TRBJ2-7 and V is TRBV30; 7 nucleotides agree with TRBD2. Germline values: CDR1 GTSNPN, CDR2 SVGIG (reference sequence). V was pared by 5 bases and J by 6 bases, with 4 bases of the junction left unmatched. The CDR3 has 11 residues. CDR3 DNA sequence: TGTGCCTGGTGGGGAGGGAGCGAGCAGTACTTC. Translated: CAWWGGSEQYF.

This clone was detected only a few times. V usage is TRBV6-4 and J usage is TRBJ2-3; a weak D match, TRBD1 (6 bases). From germline, CDR1 is MRHNA and CDR2 SNTAGT. Trimming took off 6 bases at V and 2 bases at J, with 15 bases between the two ends. This CDR3 spans 15 amino acids. CDR3 nucleotide sequence: TGTGCCAGCAGAGCAGAGGACAGTTTCACAGATACGCAGTATTTT. Residues: CASRAEDSFTDTQYF.

In this sample, this clone turned up once. The J gene is TRBJ1-2, the V gene TRBV18, with D possibly matching TRBD1 (5 bases). CDR1 is KGHSH, CDR2 LQKENI, per germline. The V gene lost 6 bases and the J gene lost 5 bases, with 22 bases spanning the gap. This CDR3 contains 16 residues. The CDR3 protein is CASSVTAPPYPYGYTF. The CDR3 bases are TGTGCCAGCTCCGTGACAGCACCCCCATATCCTTATGGCTACACCTTC.

The rearrangement links TRBV6-5 to TRBJ1-4; D remains unclear. The CDR3 length is 12 residues. From germline, CDR1 is MNHEY and CDR2 SVGAGI. Trimming took off 6 bases at V and 5 bases at J, with 7 bases between the two ends. CDR3 nucleotides: TGTGCCAGCAGGCAGGAAAATGAAAAACTGTTTTTT. This translates into CASRQENEKLFF.

The V and J genes are TRBV19 and TRBJ2-1, with 8 bases lining up with TRBD1. The CDR3 has 14 amino acids. CDR1 is LNHDA, CDR2 SQIVND, per germline (reference sequence). The V gene end was trimmed by 5 bases and the J gene end by 5 bases; junction bases not matched to a gene: 5. The CDR3 DNA follows: TGTGCCAGTAGTCACACGGACAGGGACAATGAGCAGTTCTTC. This sequence encodes CASSHTDRDNEQFF.

The chain recombines TRBV28 with TRBJ2-1; 14 bases are shared with TRBD2. The CDR3 is 15 residues long. Germline V gene data show CDR1 as MDHEN and CDR2 as SYDVKM. The trim removed 2 bases at V and 16 bases at J, leaving 10 bases unmatched. CDR3 coding DNA: TGTGCCAGCAGTTTAGGCAGGGGGGGACTAGCGGGAGTCTTCTTC. It codes for CASSLGRGGLAGVFF.

This chain joins TRBV4-1 and TRBJ2-4; possibly TRBD2 for D (6 bases). V lost 0 bases and J 5 bases, leaving 11 bases between the germline ends. Germline V lookup: CDR1 MGHRA, CDR2 YSYEKL. The CDR3 is 15 residues long. Here the CDR3 reads CASSQDREMENIQYF. CDR3 bases: TGCGCCAGCAGCCAAGATCGGGAGATGGAAAACATTCAGTACTTC.

This chain joins TRBV5-1 and TRBJ2-3; 13 positions match TRBD2. From germline, CDR1 is SGHRS and CDR2 YFSETQ. This CDR3 region has 17 residues. The ends lost 2 bases at V and 6 bases at J; junction bases unmatched: 9. CDR3 sequence reads: CASSLRTSGRPSDTQYF. The CDR3 DNA reads TGCGCCAGCAGCTTAAGGACTAGCGGGAGACCGTCGGATACGCAGTATTTT. The variable domain in full, completed from reference TRBV5-1 and TRBJ2-3, reads KAGVTQTPRYLIKTRGQQVTLSCSPISGHRSVSWYQQTPGQGLQFLFEYFSETQRNKGNFPGRFSGRQFSNSRSEMNVSTLELGDSALYLCASSLRTSGRPSDTQYFGPGTRLTVL.

This clone showed up just a few times. V is TRBV6-2 or TRBV6-3 and J is TRBJ2-2; 12 bases align to TRBD2. Germline V lookup: CDR1 MNHEY, CDR2 SVGEGT. There are 19 residues in the CDR3. After removal of 7 bases from V and 4 bases from J, the junction contained 16 bases not matched to a gene. The CDR3 nucleotides read TGTGCCAGCACCCCACCCCAACAAACTAGCGGGAGGAGCACCGGGGAGCTGTTTTTT. This gives the protein CASTPPQQTSGRSTGELFF.

The V and J genes are TRBV7-9 and TRBJ2-5, with D hard to call. Trimming removed 2 bases from V and 1 base from J, with 8 bases in between. This CDR3 has 14 amino acids. The germline CDR1 and CDR2 sequences are SEHNR and FQNEAQ (reference sequence). This CDR3 is CASSLRGLQETQYF. In DNA, the CDR3 is TGTGCCAGCAGCTTAAGAGGCCTCCAAGAGACCCAGTACTTC. The full variable domain, with the rest looked up from reference TRBV7-9 and TRBJ2-5, is DTGVSQNPRHKITKRGQNVTFRCDPISEHNRLYWYRQTLGQGPEFLTYFQNEAQLEKSRLLSDRFSAERPKGSFSTLEIQRTEQGDSAMYLCASSLRGLQETQYFGPGTRLLVL.

The rearrangement uses TRBV5-4 and TRBJ2-7, with TRBD2 matching 15 bases. CDR1 is SGHNT and CDR2 is YYREEE in the germline V gene (reference sequence). The CDR3 covers 16 residues. V gave up 4 bases and J gave up 6 bases; unmatched junction bases: 8. CDR3 nucleotides: TGTGCCAGCAGCCGGGGACTAGCGGGAGGACTCTCCGAGCAGTACTTC. This codes for CASSRGLAGGLSEQYF.

The gene calls are TRBV27 and TRBJ2-3; TRBD2 aligns across 11 bases. Unmatched junction bases numbered 9, after V lost 2 bases and J lost 5 bases. The CDR3 consists of 17 residues. The V gene's germline CDR1 is MNHEY and CDR2 SMNVEV (reference sequence). CDR3 sequence reads: CASSLNGLGTSGDTQYF. The CDR3 bases are TGTGCCAGCAGTTTAAACGGGCTGGGGACTAGCGGAGATACGCAGTATTTT.

The V gene is TRBV18, the J gene TRBJ2-1; 9 nucleotides align to TRBD2. J was trimmed by 9 bases and V by 0 bases; bases with no gene match: 6. There are 15 residues in the CDR3. The germline CDR1 and CDR2 sequences are KGHSH and LQKENI. In DNA form, the CDR3 reads TGTGCCAGCTCACCACCCGCTAGCGGGATTGGTGAGCAGTTCTTC. It encodes CASSPPASGIGEQFF.

The rearrangement joins TRBV6-5 to TRBJ2-7; TRBD1 agrees at 8 bases. Germline-derived CDR1 and CDR2 are MNHEY and SVGAGI. The J segment lost 0 bases and the V segment lost 6 bases, leaving 4 bases of the junction unmatched. The CDR3 sequence is 14 residues long. CDR3 residues: CASRLDRDSYEQYF. In DNA, the CDR3 is TGTGCCAGCAGATTGGACAGGGACTCCTACGAGCAGTACTTC.

This clone was seen once. Here the CDR3 omits its conserved ending phenylalanine or tryptophan, so a read error is the likely source. The DNA is left out, because the CDR3 cannot be placed on it with certainty; the CDR3 is given as TCRdb lists it. The chain combines TRBV18 with TRBJ1-1; TRBD1, as called in the table, went unchecked against the DNA. The CDR3 is 17 amino acids long, termini counted. Germline V gives CDR1 KGHSH, CDR2 LQKENI. CDR3 sequence reads: CASSPQKPNRATTENSL.

This clone was observed once. J is TRBJ1-2 and V is TRBV7-8; 8 bases are shared with TRBD1. Germline V lookup: CDR1 SGHVS, CDR2 FQNEAQ. Trimming took 2 bases from V and 3 from J; bases not matched to a gene: 11. This CDR3 region has 17 residues. CDR3 bases: TGTGCCAGCAGCTTATTGTCCCAGGGGGCTTTTTACTATGGCTACACCTTC. Its protein product is CASSLLSQGAFYYGYTF.

This chain connects TRBV19 to TRBJ1-6, with D unclear. Germline loops: CDR1 LNHDA, CDR2 SQIVND (reference sequence). This CDR3 region has 15 residues. V was trimmed by 3 bases and J by 9 bases, leaving 15 bases between them. The CDR3 region is CASSIGSKALSPLHF. The CDR3 nucleotides are TGTGCCAGTAGTATCGGGAGTAAGGCACTTTCACCCCTCCACTTT. Using reference TRBV19 and TRBJ1-6 for the parts outside the CDR3, the full variable domain is DGGITQSPKYLFRKEGQNVTLSCEQNLNHDAMYWYRQDPGQGLRLIYYSQIVNDFQKGDIAEGYSVSREKKESFPLTVTSAQKNPTAFYLCASSIGSKALSPLHFGNGTRLTVT.

As to this clone: Mismatch with germline at one junction end may stem from a read error. The rearrangement uses TRBV7-7 and TRBJ1-3, with D perhaps TRBD1 (6 bases). CDR3 length: 13 residues. Germline-derived CDR1 and CDR2 are SSHAT and FNYEAQ (reference sequence). CDR3 in amino acids: CASSVDSFNTIYF. The CDR3 DNA reads TGTGCTAGCAGCGTGGACAGTTTTAACACCATATATTTT.

The chain couples TRBV30 to TRBJ2-7; 9 nucleotides align to TRBD2. The CDR3 extends over 12 amino acids. Trimming took 2 bases from V and 12 from J; bases not matched to a gene: 8. CDR1 and CDR2 from the germline V gene are GTSNPN and SVGIG (reference sequence). Here the CDR3 DNA reads TGTGCCTGGAGTTGGCGGGAGGGGATATTGTACTTC. Translating gives CAWSWREGILYF.

This clone is a singleton in its sample. The chain is built from TRBV18 and TRBJ2-5, with a weak D call TRBD1 (5 bases). V was clipped by 1 base and J by 7 bases, with 19 bases between them. This CDR3 contains 16 residues. Germline loops: CDR1 KGHSH, CDR2 LQKENI. The CDR3 is CASSPRQGTQGGTQYF. CDR3 bases: TGTGCCAGCTCACCACGGCAGGGAACCCAGGGTGGGACCCAGTACTTC.

The chain couples TRBV5-6 to TRBJ2-3; 9 nucleotides agree with TRBD1. V trimming: 4 bases; J trimming: 10 bases; junction bases outside the gene matches: 4. This CDR3 comprises 12 residues. The germline gives CDR1 SGHDT, CDR2 YYEEEE. The CDR3 coding sequence is TGTGCCAGCAGCCTGGGACAGGGTCCGCAGTATTTT. Translation gives CASSLGQGPQYF. The whole variable domain, remainder taken from reference TRBV5-6 and TRBJ2-3, is DAGVTQSPTHLIKTRGQQVTLRCSPKSGHDTVSWYQQALGQGPQFIFQYYEEEERQRGNFPDRFSGHQFPNYSSELNVNALLLGDSALYLCASSLGQGPQYFGPGTRLTVL.

This clone appeared a single time. The chain combines TRBV28 with TRBJ1-6; D is ambiguous. Germline V gene data show CDR1 as MDHEN and CDR2 as SYDVKM. Trimming removed 2 bases from V and 14 bases from J, with 10 bases in between. This CDR3 is built from 12 residues. The CDR3 nucleotides are TGTGCCAGCAGTTTAGCTCCCCGGGCCCTCCACTTT. It encodes CASSLAPRALHF.

V is TRBV11-3 and J is TRBJ2-1; perhaps TRBD2 as D (6 bases). The germline gives CDR1 SGHNT, CDR2 YENEEA. V was pared by 5 bases and J by 8 bases, with 13 bases between. The CDR3 length is 13 residues. In DNA, the CDR3 is TGTGCCAGCAGCACTAGGGAGCGGGATGAGCAGTTCTTC. Protein product: CASSTRERDEQFF. Combining the CDR3 with reference TRBV11-3 and TRBJ2-1 gives the whole variable domain EAGVVQSPRYKIIEKKQPVAFWCNPISGHNTLYWYLQNLGQGPELLIRYENEEAVDDSQLPKDRFSAERLKGVDSTLKIQPAELGDSAVYLCASSTRERDEQFFGPGTRLTVL.

This clone has more than one count but fewer than ten. The chain uses TRBV7-8 and TRBJ2-1; tentatively, D is TRBD2 (6 bases). Germline loops: CDR1 SGHVS, CDR2 FQNEAQ. V lost 5 bases to trimming and J lost 1 base, with 12 bases between them. The CDR3 is 15 residues long. For the CDR3, the DNA is TGTGCCAGCAGCCAAGTCCGGGGGTCCTACAATGAGCAGTTCTTC. Translated, it gives CASSQVRGSYNEQFF.

This sequence joins TRBV28 and TRBJ1-5; D unresolved. Deletions cut 9 bases from V and 0 bases from J, with 6 bases between. The germline V gene encodes CDR1 MDHEN and CDR2 SYDVKM. The length of the CDR3 is 12 residues. CDR3 sequence: CASVSSNQPQHF. The CDR3 nucleotides are TGTGCCAGTGTTAGTAGCAATCAGCCCCAGCATTTT.